A single sample is the source of the 31 T cell receptor beta chains below, sequenced in a study of tumor-infiltrating lymphocytes in glioblastoma multiforme listed by TCRdb under 2017. TCRdb lists the instrument as Illumina HiSeq 2500. Using a modified ARM-PCR protocol with multiple V-beta primers and a C-beta primer, the team built TCRB libraries from RNA through three nested multiplex PCR rounds. TCRdb redid the processing of the public reads, applying fastp at Q25 and MiXCR, and retained in-frame beta chains. CDR3 protein sequences are deduplicated, and each keeps its most common genes and DNA. Here the sample has some 10,000 distinct CDR3 sequences; 55% to 80% occur a single time. The top ten hold under 30% of the sample. The sample comprised brain tumor tissue. The receptors originated from a male donor with glioblastoma.

This chain connects TRBV20-1 to TRBJ2-7; 7 bases are a match to TRBD2. The CDR3 is 15 residues long. The V gene's germline CDR1 is DFQATT and CDR2 SNEGSKA (reference sequence). Trimming removed 1 base from V and 6 bases from J; junction bases left unmatched: 12. The CDR3 DNA reads as TGCAGTGCTAGAGTGCCGGGACTATCCTTGGTCGAGCAGTACTTC. Amino acids: CSARVPGLSLVEQYF.

The chain employs TRBV10-3 and TRBJ2-1; 7 nucleotides agree with TRBD1. The CDR3 has 14 residues. The junction had 8 bases not matched to a gene; V was cut back by 4 bases and J by 8 bases. Germline loops: CDR1 ENHRY, CDR2 SYGVKD. The CDR3 DNA is TGTGCCATCAGTGCGGCAGGGGGTCGATATGAGCAGTTCTTC. This sequence encodes CAISAAGGRYEQFF.

On this clonotype: The germline gene is not matched at one end of the junction; a read error may be the cause. J is TRBJ2-2 and V is TRBV5-4; 7 bases are shared with TRBD1. Germline V gives CDR1 SGHNT, CDR2 YYREEE (reference sequence). The CDR3 length is 15 residues. This chain's CDR3 is CASSAGTVNTGELFF. CDR3 coding DNA: TGTGCCAGCAGCGCCGGGACAGTAAACACCGGTGAGCTGTTTTTT.

This clonotype was counted a single time. At one of its ends the junction is not consistent with the germline gene, which may arise from a read error. The genes are TRBV12-3 or TRBV12-4 and TRBJ2-7, with D perhaps TRBD1 (5 bases). The CDR3 is 13 amino acids. The CDR3 is CASIQDGIYVQYF. CDR3 in DNA: TGTGCCAGCATACAGGATGGTATCTACGTGCAGTACTTC.

The chain joins TRBV6-5 to TRBJ1-1; the D gene is possibly TRBD1 (5 bases). Trimming left V 11 bases short and J 6 bases short, with 19 bases between. The germline V gene encodes CDR1 MNHEY and CDR2 SVGAGI. The CDR3 length is 13 residues. The CDR3 reads CAAFSGAASEAFF. DNA for the CDR3: TGTGCCGCCTTCAGTGGGGCAGCCTCTGAAGCTTTCTTT.

In the case of this clonotype: One junction end disagrees with the germline gene, perhaps due to a read error. The chain links TRBV29-1 to TRBJ2-5; D possibly corresponds to TRBD2 (6 bases). CDR1 and CDR2 from the germline V gene are SQVTM and ANQGSEA. This CDR3 contains 15 residues. The CDR3 is CSISWGLDGGEAQYF. In DNA form, the CDR3 reads TGCAGCATCTCTTGGGGACTTGATGGTGGAGAGGCCCAGTACTTC. The variable domain in full, completed from reference TRBV29-1 and TRBJ2-5, reads SAVISQKPSRDICQRGTSLTIQCQVDSQVTMMFWYRQQPGQSLTLIATANQGSEATYESGFVIDKFPISRPNLTFSTLTVSNMSPEDSSIYLCSISWGLDGGEAQYFGPGTRLLVL.

Comments on this clonotype: A much more abundant neighbour one base away suggests this may be a read error. The CDR3 coding sequence is TGTGCCAGCAGTTTATATAGTTCGGGGGAGGGAGAGCAGTACTTC. As protein: CASSLYSSGEGEQYF. The chain combines TRBV27 with TRBJ2-7, with 7 positions matching TRBD2. V lost 1 base and J lost 7; bases outside the gene matches: 10. Germline assignment: CDR1 MNHEY and CDR2 SMNVEV (reference sequence). The CDR3 runs 15 residues.

Comment on this clonotype: It is likely a read error, because the conserved phenylalanine at the end of the CDR3 is missing. It is unclear where the CDR3 begins or ends on the DNA, so no DNA is shown, and the CDR3 is as TCRdb lists it. This chain connects TRBV11-2 to TRBJ2-1; the D call in the table, TRBD1, was not verified against the DNA. The germline V gene has CDR1 SGHAT and CDR2 FQNNGV. Inclusive of both ends, the CDR3 amounts to 17 amino acids. The CDR3 loop is CASSLPVRGPSRNEQFI.

The chain uses TRBV11-1 and TRBJ2-7; 11 nucleotides line up with TRBD2. J gave up 5 bases and V 5 bases, and 5 bases lay outside the gene matches. CDR3 length: 14 residues. The germline V gene has CDR1 SGHAT and CDR2 FQDESV (reference sequence). CDR3 sequence reads: CASSTSGSVNEQYF. Here the CDR3 DNA reads TGTGCCAGCAGCACTAGCGGGAGTGTCAACGAGCAGTACTTC.

This clonotype is labeled medium-sized. The chain recombines TRBV6-2 or TRBV6-3 with TRBJ2-2; TRBD2 is a possible D gene (5 bases). Germline CDR1 is MNHEY and CDR2 is SVGEGT. V gave up 8 bases and J gave up 13 bases, with 11 bases separating them. The CDR3 runs to 10 residues. The CDR3 DNA reads as TGTGCCAGCCGAAACCGGGGGCTGTTTTTT. Its protein product is CASRNRGLFF.

In regard to this clonotype: One end of the junction varies from germline; a read error may be responsible. The V gene is TRBV4-1, the J gene TRBJ2-3; tentative D call: TRBD2 (5 bases). This CDR3 is built from 14 residues. CDR1 is MGHRA and CDR2 is YSYEKL in the germline V gene. The CDR3 coding sequence is TGCGCCAGCAGCCAACCGGGGTTTGGAGATACACAGTATTTT. Translation gives CASSQPGFGDTQYF.

This clonotype is termed medium-sized (0.01 to 0.1%). The CDR3 DNA follows: TGTGCCAGCAGCCCCCCGACTAGCGGGGTCTCCTACGAGCAGTACTTC. This encodes CASSPPTSGVSYEQYF. The chain has TRBV4-2 and TRBJ2-7, with 11 bases identical to TRBD2. Looked up from germline, CDR1 is LGHNA and CDR2 is YNFKEQ. Trimming cost V 4 bases and J 0 bases; bases outside gene matches: 5. This CDR3 is 16 amino acids long.

The chain uses TRBV10-1 and TRBJ2-1; 9 nucleotides align to TRBD2. CDR3 length equals 15 residues. With 1 base clipped from V and 7 bases from J, the junction kept 5 bases outside the gene matches. From germline, CDR1 is WNHNN and CDR2 SYGVQD (reference sequence). CDR3 DNA: TGCGCCAGCAGTGAGTTGTATAGCGGGAGTAATGAGCAGTTCTTC. Translated, it gives CASSELYSGSNEQFF.

The chain couples TRBV5-4 to TRBJ2-1, with 16 bases fitting TRBD2. This CDR3 contains 17 residues. CDR1 SGHNT and CDR2 YYREEE come from the germline V gene (reference sequence). The J segment lost 2 bases and the V segment lost 9 bases, leaving 8 bases of the junction unmatched. This CDR3 reads CATYLGTSGRAYNEQFF. For the CDR3, the DNA is TGTGCCACATACCTCGGGACTAGCGGGAGGGCCTACAATGAGCAGTTCTTC.

A word on this clonotype: One junction end does not reproduce the germline sequence, and a read error may be involved. In DNA form, the CDR3 reads TGCAGTGCTAGAGGGCCGGGACTATGTTTGGTCGAGCATTACTTC. Protein: CSARGPGLCLVEHYF. This chain uses TRBV20-1 with TRBJ2-7, with TRBD2 matching 7 bases. Germline loops: CDR1 DFQATT, CDR2 SNEGSKA (reference sequence). This CDR3 region has 15 residues.

This clonotype came up a few times. The CDR3 carries no conserved terminal phenylalanine or tryptophan, so it likely arises from a read error. It is unclear where the CDR3 begins or ends on the DNA, so no DNA is shown, and the CDR3 is as TCRdb lists it. This chain links TRBV29-1 with TRBJ1-2; TRBD1 was called by the table and not checked on the DNA. The CDR3 numbers 13 amino acids, ends counted. Per the germline V gene, CDR1 is SQVTM and CDR2 is ANQGSEA. CDR3 loop: CSVEEGTGGKDTL.

V gene TRBV12-3 or TRBV12-4 combines with J gene TRBJ2-4; perhaps TRBD2 as D (5 bases). V was pared by 5 bases and J by 8 bases, with 16 bases between. The CDR3 has 14 residues. CDR3 in amino acids: CASSPGPADDIQYF. The CDR3 DNA reads TGTGCCAGCAGTCCGGGCCCAGCGGACGACATTCAGTACTTC.

CDR3 bases: TGTGCCAGCACCATTCCGGAACAGGGCTCCTACGAGCAGTACTTC. This translates into CASTIPEQGSYEQYF. The chain combines TRBV11-2 with TRBJ2-7; D possibly corresponds to TRBD1 (6 bases). CDR1 is SGHAT, CDR2 FQNNGV, per germline. This CDR3 comprises 15 residues. V was pared by 7 bases and J by 0 bases, with 16 bases between.

This clonotype is labeled as medium-sized (0.01 to 0.1%). The V gene is TRBV6-5, the J gene TRBJ2-7; 9 bases map to TRBD1. The junction had 5 bases not matched to a gene; V was cut back by 5 bases and J by 3 bases. Germline values: CDR1 MNHEY, CDR2 SVGAGI. The CDR3 spans 14 residues. CDR3 region: CASSITGQGYEQYF. The CDR3 region has the DNA TGTGCCAGCAGTATAACGGGACAGGGCTACGAGCAGTACTTC.

A remark on this clonotype: A read error may produce the germline difference seen at one junction end. The genes are TRBV11-2 and TRBJ2-3; a possible D gene is TRBD2 (6 bases). The CDR3 consists of 18 residues. Looked up from germline, CDR1 is SGHAT and CDR2 is FQNNGV. CDR3 nucleotide sequence: TGTGCCAGCAGCTTAGATAACCCCCAAGGGACTGGCACAGGTACGCAGTATTTT. It encodes CASSLDNPQGTGTGTQYF. Full variable domain (missing parts from reference TRBV11-2 and TRBJ2-3): EAGVAQSPRYKIIEKRQSVAFWCNPISGHATLYWYQQILGQGPKLLIQFQNNGVVDDSQLPKDRFSAERLKGVDSTLKIQPAKLEDSAVYLCASSLDNPQGTGTGTQYFGPGTRLTVL.

V is TRBV20-1 and J is TRBJ2-1, with D tentatively TRBD1 (5 bases). V lost 0 bases and J 12 bases, leaving 18 bases between the germline ends. Germline assignment: CDR1 DFQATT and CDR2 SNEGSKA (reference sequence). There are 14 residues in the CDR3. As DNA, the CDR3 is TGCAGTGCTAGAGATGATGCAGGGCCGTATGGGCAGTTCTTC. It translates to CSARDDAGPYGQFF.

In its sample, this clonotype was seen once. The chain couples TRBV28 to TRBJ2-5, with 8 nucleotides matching TRBD1. V shed 3 bases and J 7 bases; nucleotides not matched to a gene: 10. Germline CDR1 and CDR2: MDHEN and SYDVKM. The CDR3 loop spans 15 amino acids. The CDR3 coding sequence is TGTGCCAGCAGTTTTGGGATGACAGGGGAGGCGACCCAGTACTTC. It translates to CASSFGMTGEATQYF.

As regards this clonotype: Lacking the conserved final phenylalanine or tryptophan, this CDR3 likely reflects a read error. The rearrangement joins TRBV11-2 to TRBJ2-1; the D gene is possibly TRBD1 (6 bases). Germline V gene sequence: CDR1 SGHAT, CDR2 FQNNGV. The CDR3 has 13 amino acids. CDR3 loop: CASCLYRGNEQFS. The DNA of the CDR3 is TGTGCCAGCTGCTTATATAGGGGGAATGAGCAGTTCTCC.

J is TRBJ2-2 and V is TRBV29-1, with D hard to call. The CDR3 has 13 amino acids. The V end was cut by 7 bases, the J end by 3 bases, with 12 bases between. Germline V lookup: CDR1 SQVTM, CDR2 ANQGSEA. The CDR3 loop is CSAGPHHTGELFF. CDR3 sequence (DNA): TGCAGCGCAGGCCCCCATCACACCGGGGAGCTGTTTTTT.

This chain links TRBV11-2 with TRBJ2-1; 7 bases align to TRBD2. This CDR3 spans 17 amino acids. Germline V gives CDR1 SGHAT, CDR2 FQNNGV. V shed 1 base and J 15 bases; nucleotides not matched to a gene: 21. The CDR3, as DNA: TGTGCCAGCAGCTTAGTACCCGCTAGCGGCACCTACAATGAACGGTTCTTC. Translating gives CASSLVPASGTYNERFF.

The V call is TRBV11-2, the J call TRBJ2-1, with TRBD2 matching 11 bases. The CDR3 is 14 residues long. Germline V CDR1 and CDR2: SGHAT, FQNNGV. V dropped 9 bases and J dropped 7; count of bases not matched to a gene: 8. The CDR3 is CASAWVAGGNEQFF. CDR3 in DNA: TGTGCCAGTGCTTGGGTAGCGGGGGGGAATGAGCAGTTCTTC.

Of note for this clonotype: A read error may account for a junction end that differs from germline. The chain couples TRBV5-1 to TRBJ2-3; D is unclear. The CDR3 contains 14 residues. Per the germline V gene, CDR1 is SGHRS and CDR2 is YFSETQ. The CDR3 DNA follows: TGCGCCAACAGCTTGGGTAAGATCGAAGATACGCAGTATTTT. This sequence encodes CANSLGKIEDTQYF.

By sample fraction, this clonotype is medium-sized. V is TRBV29-1 and J is TRBJ2-7, with TRBD1 identical over 11 bases. Germline assignment: CDR1 SQVTM and CDR2 ANQGSEA. J lost 3 bases, V lost 2 bases, and 6 bases had no gene match. The CDR3 spans 15 residues. CDR3 protein: CSVEITGTGGYEQYF. Written as DNA, the CDR3 is TGCAGCGTTGAAATTACCGGGACAGGGGGCTACGAGCAGTACTTC.

Concerning this clonotype itself: Germline and junction disagree at one end, which may indicate a read error. V gene TRBV20-1 combines with J gene TRBJ1-6, with a possible D match to TRBD1 (6 bases). In germline, CDR1 is DFQATT, CDR2 SNEGSKA (reference sequence). CDR3 length: 13 residues. The chain's CDR3 is CSARGGEGSPLQF. The CDR3 bases are TGCAGTGCCAGAGGGGGGGAAGGCTCACCCCTCCAGTTT.

This clonotype was detected many times. The chain employs TRBV3-1 and TRBJ2-1; D is uncertain. The V and J ends lost 1 base and 0 bases respectively, with 7 bases between them. The germline gives CDR1 LGHDT, CDR2 YNNKEL (reference sequence). The CDR3 runs to 15 residues. CDR3 residues: CASSQARSSYNEQFF. CDR3 DNA sequence: TGTGCCAGCAGCCAAGCCAGAAGCTCCTACAATGAGCAGTTCTTC.

V is TRBV29-1 and J is TRBJ2-3; D not certain. This CDR3 region has 12 residues. V lost 6 bases to trimming and J lost 1 base, with 8 bases between them. Per the germline V gene, CDR1 is SQVTM and CDR2 is ANQGSEA. CDR3 residues: CSVADGTDTQYF. CDR3 nucleotide sequence: TGCAGCGTCGCAGACGGCACAGATACGCAGTATTTT.